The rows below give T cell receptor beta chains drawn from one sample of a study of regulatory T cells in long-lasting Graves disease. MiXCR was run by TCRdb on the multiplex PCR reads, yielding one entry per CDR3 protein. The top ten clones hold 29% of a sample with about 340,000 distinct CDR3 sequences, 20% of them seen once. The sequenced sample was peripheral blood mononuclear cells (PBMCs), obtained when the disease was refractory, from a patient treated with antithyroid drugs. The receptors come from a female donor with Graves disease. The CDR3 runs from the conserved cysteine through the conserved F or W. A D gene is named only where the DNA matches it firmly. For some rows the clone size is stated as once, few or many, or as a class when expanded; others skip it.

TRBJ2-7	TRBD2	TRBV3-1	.	CASSQDLGLAGGRTYEQYF	TGTGCCAGCAGCCAAGATCTGGGGCTAGCGGGAGGCCGAACCTACGAGCAGTACTTC
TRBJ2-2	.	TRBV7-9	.	CASSLAYQNTGELFF	TGTGCCAGCAGTCTAGCATATCAGAACACCGGGGAGCTGTTTTTT
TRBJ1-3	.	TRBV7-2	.	CASKRNSGNTIYF	TGTGCCAGCAAGCGGAACTCTGGAAACACCATATATTTT
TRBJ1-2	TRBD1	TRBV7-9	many	CASILGQGGYGYTF	TGTGCCAGCATCCTGGGACAGGGAGGTTATGGCTACACCTTC
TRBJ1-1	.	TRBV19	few	CASSVGRRRNTEAFF	TGTGCCAGCAGCGTAGGGAGGAGGCGGAACACTGAAGCTTTCTTT
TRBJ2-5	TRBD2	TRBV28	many	CATIGLAETQYF	TGTGCCACCATTGGACTAGCGGAGACCCAGTACTTC
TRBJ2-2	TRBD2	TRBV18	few	CASSRTSENTGELFF	TGTGCCAGCTCACGGACTAGCGAGAACACCGGGGAGCTGTTTTTT
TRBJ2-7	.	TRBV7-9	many	CASSLKVEAYEQYF	TGTGCCAGCAGCTTAAAGGTAGAGGCCTACGAGCAGTACTTC
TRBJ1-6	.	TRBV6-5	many	CASSSGRRTYNSPLHF	TGTGCCAGCAGTTCCGGTAGACGGACATATAATTCACCCCTCCACTTT
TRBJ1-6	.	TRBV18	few	CASSLVSYNSPLHF	TGTGCCAGCTCATTGGTGTCCTATAATTCACCCCTCCACTTT
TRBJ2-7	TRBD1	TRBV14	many	CASSPRTGRAYEQYF	TGTGCCAGCAGCCCTCGGACAGGCCGAGCCTACGAGCAGTACTTC
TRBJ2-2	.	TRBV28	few	CASSFRRTGELFF	TGTGCCAGCAGTTTCCGGAGGACCGGGGAGCTGTTTTTT
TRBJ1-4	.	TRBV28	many	CASSSKFGKKGGKLFF	TGTGCCAGCAGTTCCAAATTCGGGAAAAAAGGGGGAAAACTGTTTTTT
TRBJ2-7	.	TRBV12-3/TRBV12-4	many	CASSFALAYEQYF	TGTGCCAGCAGTTTCGCCCTGGCCTACGAGCAGTACTTC
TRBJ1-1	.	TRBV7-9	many	CASMSWENTEAFF	TGTGCCAGCATGTCATGGGAGAACACTGAAGCTTTCTTT
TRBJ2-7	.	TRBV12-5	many	CASGLTTSEQYF	TGTGCTAGTGGTTTGACGACTTCCGAGCAGTACTTC
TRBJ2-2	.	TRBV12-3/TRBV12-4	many	CASTRDSTYTGELFF	TGTGCCAGCACCCGGGACTCTACTTACACCGGGGAGCTGTTTTTT
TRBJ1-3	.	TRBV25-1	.	CASRRGGGGNTIYF	TGTGCCAGCAGGCGCGGGGGAGGCGGAAACACCATATATTTT
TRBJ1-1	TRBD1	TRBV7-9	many	CASATDRWNTEAFF	TGTGCCAGCGCTACGGACAGGTGGAACACTGAAGCTTTCTTT
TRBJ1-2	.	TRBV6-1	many	CASSDQGRSYTF	TGTGCCAGCAGTGACCAGGGTCGAAGCTACACCTTC
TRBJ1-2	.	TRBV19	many	CASARTPSNLANYGYTF	TGTGCCAGTGCCAGGACGCCGTCCAACTTAGCTAACTATGGCTACACCTTC
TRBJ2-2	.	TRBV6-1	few	CASSENDGTGELFF	TGTGCCAGCAGTGAAAATGACGGCACCGGGGAGCTGTTTTTT
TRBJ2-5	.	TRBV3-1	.	CASSPGRLALGTQYF	TGTGCCAGCAGCCCGGGGAGATTAGCCCTTGGGACCCAGTACTTC
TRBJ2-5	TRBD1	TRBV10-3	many	CAISELGQAETQYF	TGTGCCATCAGTGAGTTGGGACAGGCAGAGACCCAGTACTTC
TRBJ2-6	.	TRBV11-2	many	CASSSPGFGSGANVLTF	TGTGCCAGCAGCTCGCCAGGGTTTGGCTCTGGGGCCAACGTCCTGACTTTC
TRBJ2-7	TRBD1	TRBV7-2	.	CASSLGRRTGGSEQYF	TGTGCCAGCAGCTTAGGAAGACGGACAGGGGGGAGCGAGCAGTACTTC
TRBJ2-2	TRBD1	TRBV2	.	CASSIGQGATGELFF	TGTGCCAGCAGTATTGGACAGGGGGCCACCGGGGAGCTGTTTTTT
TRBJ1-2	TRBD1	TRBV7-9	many	CASSSSRDRGQNYGYTF	TGTGCCAGCAGCTCGTCCCGGGACAGGGGCCAGAACTATGGCTACACCTTC
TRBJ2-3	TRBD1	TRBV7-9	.	CASKISGQLTDTQYF	TGTGCCAGCAAAATTTCGGGACAGCTCACAGATACGCAGTATTTT
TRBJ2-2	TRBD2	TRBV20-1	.	CSARSASGSYGELFF	TGCAGTGCTAGGTCGGCTAGCGGGAGTTATGGGGAGCTGTTTTTT
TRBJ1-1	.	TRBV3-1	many	CASSHSGTEAFF	TGTGCCAGCAGCCACAGTGGCACTGAAGCTTTCTTT
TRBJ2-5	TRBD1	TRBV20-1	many	CSARDRGRRERETQYF	TGCAGTGCTAGAGACAGGGGGCGCCGGGAACGAGAGACCCAGTACTTC
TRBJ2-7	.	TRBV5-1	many	CASSLGQLDEQYF	TGCGCCAGCAGCTTGGGGCAGCTCGACGAGCAGTACTTC
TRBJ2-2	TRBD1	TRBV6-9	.	CASSSDRRKNTGELFF	TGTGCCAGCAGTTCGGACAGGAGAAAGAACACCGGGGAGCTGTTTTTT
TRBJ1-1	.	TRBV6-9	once	CASSSSIVPEAFF	TGTGCCAGCAGTTCCAGTATAGTGCCTGAAGCTTTCTTT
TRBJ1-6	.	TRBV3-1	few	CASSPRGENSPLHF	TGTGCCAGCAGCCCGAGGGGGGAAAATTCACCCCTCCACTTT